This paragraph covers one T cell receptor beta chain sequence. This clonotype was recorded a few times. The antigen it binds to is not known. The sample holds no much larger clone one base away, and base qualities are not on file. The CDR3 measures 17 amino acids from cysteine to phenylalanine. The kept DNA is CDR3 alone, 51 bases in frame from the first base. V is cut by 4 bases and J by 0 bases, and the space between the germline ends is 16 bases. This specimen comes from a study of early T cells in non-severe SARS-CoV-2 infection (dated by TCRdb to the early 2020s). The study in broad terms: Bulk RNA from unsorted whole blood was used for TCR sequencing, so alpha and beta chains could not be paired. General conclusions and limits of the study: VDJdb matching was skewed toward anti-spike CD8 responses and likely underestimated virus-specific expansions by missing private and CD4 specificities.

Set within a cohort of healthcare workers in London, UK, this nested case-control study involved weekly PCR testing of nasopharyngeal swabs along with blood sampling. Healthcare workers were enrolled in the week of the UK lockdown, from 23 to 31 March 2020, and were followed every week for up to roughly 16 weeks. Receptor libraries were prepared by 5' RACE. The sequencer listed for this sample is NextSeq 500. Unique molecular identifiers were attached to individual cDNA molecules in the TCR library protocol so that sequencing error and PCR bias could be corrected. Both TCR alpha and beta chains were sequenced, and tight co-correlation was observed between alpha and beta sequence abundances in each sample. In the authors' own workflow: Decombinator V4 was used to annotate TCR sequences for V gene, J gene and CDR3. Expanded TCRs were defined as changing significantly between any two time points under a Poisson model with p below 0.0001. Abundances of TCRs were expressed as counts per million after normalisation to the total number of TCRs sequenced in each sample. TRAV1-2 paired with TRAJ12, TRAJ20 or TRAJ33 defined MAIT TCRs, while TRAV10 paired with TRAJ18 defined iNKT TCRs. A search of VDJdb, accessed on 1 November 2021, was run for TCRs annotated to CMV, EBV and SARS-CoV-2, with TCRs annotated for multiple antigens excluded. TCRdb cleaned the public reads at Q25 with fastp, built clones with MiXCR and kept in-frame beta chains. Rows with one shared CDR3 protein collapse into an entry with the most common genes and DNA. For this entry, the V and J calls and clone size follow TCRdb and not the study's own pipeline. Counted in this sample were around 63,000 distinct CDR3 sequences; 10% to 15% of them appeared once. The ten largest clones add up to 4% to 5% of the sample.

The chain is encoded by TRBV12-3 or TRBV12-4 joined to TRBJ1-5; the D segment cannot be called with confidence. The sequenced material came from whole blood. The TCR sequence derives from an adult who was a healthcare worker with PCR-confirmed SARS-CoV-2 infection or an uninfected control (not recorded which). The base sequence is TGTGCCAGCAGTTCTGTTCGACACTCATATAGCAATCAGCCCCAGCATTTT. The translation is CASSSVRHSYSNQPQHF.